This entry lists 2 T cell receptor beta chains sequenced from one sample in a study of T-cell memory formation after mild COVID-19. Via MiXCR, TCRdb re-called the 5' RACE reads, giving one row per CDR3 protein. The sample consists of about 260,000 distinct CDR3 sequences, 16% of them appearing once. The material sequenced was PBMCs or a T cell subset sorted from them (not recorded which). Receptors were obtained from a young man who had mild COVID-19 (a few samples of this study predate the infection). Cell type and time point are not known.

The rearrangement uses TRBV9 and TRBJ2-2; 9 bases line up with TRBD1. CDR3 length: 15 residues. Germline trimming cut 2 bases from V and 4 bases from J; bases unmatched to any gene: 3. The germline gives CDR1 SGDLS, CDR2 YYNGEE. CDR3 nucleotide sequence: TGTGCCAGCAGCGTTAGACAGGGGGGCACCGGGGAGCTGTTTTTT. Translation: CASSVRQGGTGELFF.

The V and J genes are TRBV2 and TRBJ2-7; 10 bases are shared with TRBD2. V shed 4 bases, J shed 3 bases, and the junction held 0 bases outside the gene matches. CDR1 is SNHLY and CDR2 is FYNNEI in the germline V gene. This CDR3 is 13 amino acids long. CDR3 sequence (DNA): TGTGCCAGCAGTGCTAGCGGGGGCTACGAGCAGTACTTC. This gives the protein CASSASGGYEQYF.